This T cell receptor beta chain was identified in a study of PD-L1 blockade in urothelial cancer. Some clones are missing from TCRdb's copy, which holds only in-frame ones; the method was immunoSEQ multiplex PCR. Found here are roughly 87,000 clones, around 87% of them singletons; the top ten hold around 5%. The sample here was PBMCs, taken around atezolizumab (anti-PD-L1) treatment. The sequence came from a woman aged 70-85 years with urothelial cancer.

CDR3 nucleotide sequence: TGTGCCAGCAGCCAATCGGGGGACTCCGGCTATGAAAAACTGTTTTTT. Its protein is CASSQSGDSGYEKLFF. The J gene is TRBJ1-4, the V gene TRBV16, with D perhaps TRBD1 (5 bases). The V end lost 0 bases, the J end lost 6 bases, and 14 bases lay between the germline ends. The CDR3 runs to 16 residues. In germline, CDR1 is KGHSY, CDR2 FQNENV.